This TCR beta chain was found in a study of regulatory T cells in long-lasting Graves disease. Stated time point: newly diagnosed GD, antithyroid drugs for less than 3 months. PBMC RNA was the source of the TCR library. TCR beta libraries were built with iRepertoire HTBI primers and Arm-PCR of CDR3 regions. TCRdb redid the calling of the multiplex PCR reads with MiXCR, one entry per CDR3 protein. The data show some 220,000 distinct CDR3 sequences, with approximately 19% seen just once and about 12% held by the top ten. Overall study results and limits: Persistent Graves' patients had lower TCR diversity than newly diagnosed ones.

The V gene lost 4 bases and the J gene lost 4 bases, with 13 bases spanning the gap. The CDR3 extends over 15 amino acids. Germline V lookup: CDR1 MDHEN, CDR2 SYDVKM. There are many counts of this clonotype. Its antigen is not identified. The same sample was also studied in work on T cells in Graves' hyperthyroidism and ophthalmopathy. That investigation notes: The HTBI primer set was used in a first-round RT-PCR of the TCR CDR3. Blood held most thyroid clonotypes expanded above 0.001 frequency.

This sequence was found in a woman aged 25 to 39 with Graves disease. V and J are TRBV28 and TRBJ1-4; D gene unclear. Sequenced here: peripheral blood mononuclear cells (PBMCs), sampled at new diagnosis, from a patient treated with antithyroid drugs. The CDR3 DNA reads TGTGCCAGCAGTTCCCCAGCGCAGTATAATGAAAAACTGTTTTTT. Encoded protein: CASSSPAQYNEKLFF.